This TCR beta chain was sequenced in a study of T cells after yellow fever vaccination. General study points: When the response was secondary, it was weaker but reached its peak faster, day 5 versus 15. The study re-detected most primary-vaccination clones after the booster (96% CD4, 88% CD8). Only a small proportion of the clonotypes turned up in both the CD4 and the CD8 compartments, likely arising from convergent recombination.

This clonotype was recorded many times. As yet, its antigen is unknown. They built TCR cDNA with 5'RACE template switching, a step that put in a universal primer site and UMIs. A single record per CDR3 protein comes from TCRdb applying MiXCR to the 5' RACE reads. In the table there are some 340,000 distinct CDR3 sequences, 4.1% of which are singletons. The CDR3 is 14 amino acids. V lost 6 bases, J lost 6 bases, and 7 bases stayed unmatched. Germline CDR1 and CDR2: LGHNT and FRNRAP. The chain links TRBV12-5 to TRBJ1-5; 8 bases match TRBD1. The material sequenced was PBMCs, taken 5 days after the yellow fever booster vaccination. This receptor was obtained from a man between 18 and 29 years old who received the YFV17D yellow fever vaccine. CDR3 protein: CASGPDRDGQPQHF. CDR3 nucleotides: TGTGCTAGTGGCCCGGACAGGGATGGTCAGCCCCAGCATTTT.